Sequencing of this TCR beta chain was carried out in a study of blood T cell repertoires in COVID-19. Some clones are missing from TCRdb's copy, which holds only in-frame ones; the method was immunoSEQ multiplex PCR. The table shows almost 95,000 clones, with 87% occurring only once. The CDR3 is 16 amino acids. V lost 1 base, J lost 8 bases, and 9 bases stayed unmatched. Germline CDR1 LGHNA, CDR2 YNFKEQ. The chain is built from TRBV4-2 and TRBJ2-3, with 10 bases aligning to TRBD2. Sequencing used peripheral blood. The clonotype comes from a woman in her sixties or seventies with COVID-19, enrolled during active disease. The CDR3 loop is CASSQGSSGGRGTQYF. In DNA, the CDR3 is TGTGCCAGCAGCCAAGGTTCTAGCGGGGGCCGGGGTACGCAGTATTTT.